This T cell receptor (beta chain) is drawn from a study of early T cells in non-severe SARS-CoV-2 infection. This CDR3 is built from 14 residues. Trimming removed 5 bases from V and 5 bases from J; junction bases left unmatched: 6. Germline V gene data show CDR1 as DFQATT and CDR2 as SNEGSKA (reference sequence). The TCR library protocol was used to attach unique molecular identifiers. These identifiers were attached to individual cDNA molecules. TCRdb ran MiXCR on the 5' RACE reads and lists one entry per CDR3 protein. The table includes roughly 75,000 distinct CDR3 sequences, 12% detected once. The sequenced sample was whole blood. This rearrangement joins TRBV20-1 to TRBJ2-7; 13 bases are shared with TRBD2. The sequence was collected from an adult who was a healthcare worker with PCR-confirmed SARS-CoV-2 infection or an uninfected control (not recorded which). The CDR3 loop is CSASGLAGVHEQYF. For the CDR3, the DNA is TGCAGTGCTTCAGGACTAGCGGGAGTCCACGAGCAGTACTTC.